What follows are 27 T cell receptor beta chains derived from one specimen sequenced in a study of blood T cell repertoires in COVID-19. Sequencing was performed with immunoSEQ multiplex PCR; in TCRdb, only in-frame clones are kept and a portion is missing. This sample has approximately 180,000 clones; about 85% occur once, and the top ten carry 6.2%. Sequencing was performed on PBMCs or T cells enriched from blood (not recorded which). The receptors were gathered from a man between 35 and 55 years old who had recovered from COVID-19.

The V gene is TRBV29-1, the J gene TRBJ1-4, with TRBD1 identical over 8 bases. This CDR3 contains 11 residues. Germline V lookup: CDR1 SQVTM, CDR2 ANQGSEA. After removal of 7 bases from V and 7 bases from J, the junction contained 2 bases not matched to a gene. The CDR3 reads CSATGGEKLFF. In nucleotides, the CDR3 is TGCAGCGCCACAGGGGGTGAAAAACTGTTTTTT. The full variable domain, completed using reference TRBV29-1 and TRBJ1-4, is SAVISQKPSRDICQRGTSLTIQCQVDSQVTMMFWYRQQPGQSLTLIATANQGSEATYESGFVIDKFPISRPNLTFSTLTVSNMSPEDSSIYLCSATGGEKLFFGSGTQLSVL.

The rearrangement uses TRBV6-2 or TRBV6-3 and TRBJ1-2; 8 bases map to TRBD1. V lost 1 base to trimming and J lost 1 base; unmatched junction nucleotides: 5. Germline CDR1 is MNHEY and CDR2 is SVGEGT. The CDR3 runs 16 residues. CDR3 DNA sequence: TGTGCCAGCAGTTACTTCGGGACAGGCAATAACTATGGCTACACCTTC. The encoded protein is CASSYFGTGNNYGYTF.

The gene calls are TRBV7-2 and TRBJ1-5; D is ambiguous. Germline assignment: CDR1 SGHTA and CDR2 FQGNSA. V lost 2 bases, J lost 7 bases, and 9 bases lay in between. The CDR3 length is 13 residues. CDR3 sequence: CASSLSFGQPQHF. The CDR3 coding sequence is TGTGCCAGCAGCTTAAGTTTCGGGCAGCCCCAGCATTTT.

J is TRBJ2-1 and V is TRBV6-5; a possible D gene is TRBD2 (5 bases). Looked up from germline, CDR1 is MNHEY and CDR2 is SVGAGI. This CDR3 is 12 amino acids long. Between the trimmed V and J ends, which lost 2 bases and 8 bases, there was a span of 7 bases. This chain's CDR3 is CASSYEGHEQFF. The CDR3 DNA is TGTGCCAGCAGTTACGAGGGCCATGAGCAGTTCTTC.

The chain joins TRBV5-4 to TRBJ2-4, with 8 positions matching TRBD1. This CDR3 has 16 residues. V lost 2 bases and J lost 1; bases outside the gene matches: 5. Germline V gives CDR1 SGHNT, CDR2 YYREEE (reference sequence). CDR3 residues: CASSFYNRGAKNIQYF. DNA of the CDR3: TGTGCCAGCAGCTTTTATAACAGGGGGGCCAAAAACATTCAGTACTTC.

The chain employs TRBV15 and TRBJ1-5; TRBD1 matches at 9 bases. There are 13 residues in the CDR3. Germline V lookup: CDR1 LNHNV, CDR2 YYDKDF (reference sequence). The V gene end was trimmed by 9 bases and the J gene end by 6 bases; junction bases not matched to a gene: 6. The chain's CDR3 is CATKGQGTQPQHF. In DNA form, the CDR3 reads TGTGCCACTAAGGGACAGGGAACTCAGCCCCAGCATTTT.

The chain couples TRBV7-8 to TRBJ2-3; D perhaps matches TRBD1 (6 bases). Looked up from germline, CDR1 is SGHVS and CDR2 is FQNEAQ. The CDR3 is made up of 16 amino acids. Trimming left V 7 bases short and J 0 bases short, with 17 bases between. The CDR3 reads CASIPNRVSSTDTQYF. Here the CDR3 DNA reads TGTGCCAGCATCCCAAACAGGGTCTCTAGCACAGATACGCAGTATTTT.

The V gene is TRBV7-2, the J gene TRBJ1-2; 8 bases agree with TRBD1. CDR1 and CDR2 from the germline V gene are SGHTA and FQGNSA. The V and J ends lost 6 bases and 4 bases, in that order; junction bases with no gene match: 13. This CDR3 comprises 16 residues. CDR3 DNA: TGTGCCAGCAGACAAGCCCCAGGGGGCGGGAGCTATGGCTACACCTTC. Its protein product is CASRQAPGGGSYGYTF. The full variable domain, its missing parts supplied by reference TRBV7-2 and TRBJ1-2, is GAGVSQSPSNKVTEKGKDVELRCDPISGHTALYWYRQSLGQGLEFLIYFQGNSAPDKSGLPSDRFSAERTGGSVSTLTIQRTQQEDSAVYLCASRQAPGGGSYGYTFGSGTRLTVV.

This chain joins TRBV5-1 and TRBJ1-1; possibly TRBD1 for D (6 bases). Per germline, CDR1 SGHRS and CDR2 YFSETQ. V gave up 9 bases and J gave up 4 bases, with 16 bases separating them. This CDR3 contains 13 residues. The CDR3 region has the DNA TGCGCCACCTCAAAGGACAGAATCACTGAAGCTTTCTTT. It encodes CATSKDRITEAFF.

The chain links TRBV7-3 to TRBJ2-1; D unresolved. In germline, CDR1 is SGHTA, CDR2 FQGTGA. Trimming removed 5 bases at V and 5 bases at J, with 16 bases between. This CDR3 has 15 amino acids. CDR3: CASSLLNEVDNEQFF. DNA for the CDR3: TGTGCCAGCAGCCTCCTCAATGAGGTGGACAATGAGCAGTTCTTC.

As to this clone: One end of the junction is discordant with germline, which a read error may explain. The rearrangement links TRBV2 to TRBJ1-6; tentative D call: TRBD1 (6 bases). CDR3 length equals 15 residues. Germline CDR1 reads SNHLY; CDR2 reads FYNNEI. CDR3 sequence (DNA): TGTGCCAGCGGCGAAGGACAGACGGCTAATTCACCCTTCCACTTT. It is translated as CASGEGQTANSPFHF.

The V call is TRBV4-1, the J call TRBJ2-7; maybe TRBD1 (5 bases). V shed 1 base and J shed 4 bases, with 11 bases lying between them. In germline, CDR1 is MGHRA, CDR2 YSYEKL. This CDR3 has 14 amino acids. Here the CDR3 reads CASSQGRGSYEQYF. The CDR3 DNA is TGCGCCAGCAGCCAAGGAAGGGGAAGTTACGAGCAGTACTTC.

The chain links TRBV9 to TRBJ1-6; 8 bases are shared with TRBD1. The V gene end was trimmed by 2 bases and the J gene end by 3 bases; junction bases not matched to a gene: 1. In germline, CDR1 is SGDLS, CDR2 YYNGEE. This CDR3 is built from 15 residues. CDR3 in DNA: TGTGCCAGCAGCGTCGGACAGGGCTATAATTCACCCCTCCACTTT. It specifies CASSVGQGYNSPLHF.

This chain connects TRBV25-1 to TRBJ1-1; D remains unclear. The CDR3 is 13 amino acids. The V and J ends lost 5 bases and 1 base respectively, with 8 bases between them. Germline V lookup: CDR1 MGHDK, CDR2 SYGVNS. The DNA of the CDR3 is TGTGCCAGCAGTACGGTTGGGAACACTGAAGCTTTCTTT. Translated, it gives CASSTVGNTEAFF.

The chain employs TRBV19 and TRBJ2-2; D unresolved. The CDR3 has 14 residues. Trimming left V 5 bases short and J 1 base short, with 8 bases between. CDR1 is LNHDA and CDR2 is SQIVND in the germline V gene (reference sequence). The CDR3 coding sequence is TGTGCCAGTAGTTGGGCCCTGAACACCGGGGAGCTGTTTTTT. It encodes CASSWALNTGELFF.

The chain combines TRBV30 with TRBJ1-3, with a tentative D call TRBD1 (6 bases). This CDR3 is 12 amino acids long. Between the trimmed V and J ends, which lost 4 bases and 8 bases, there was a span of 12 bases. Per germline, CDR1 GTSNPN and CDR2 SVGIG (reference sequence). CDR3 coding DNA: TGTGCCTGGACTGAGGGGGGGGACACCATATATTTT. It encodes CAWTEGGDTIYF.

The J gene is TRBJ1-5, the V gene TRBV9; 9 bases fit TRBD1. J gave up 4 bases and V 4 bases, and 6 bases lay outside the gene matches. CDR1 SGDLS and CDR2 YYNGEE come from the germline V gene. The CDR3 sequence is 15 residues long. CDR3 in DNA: TGTGCCAGCAGCTCGGGACAGGGAAAAAATCAGCCCCAGCATTTT. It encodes CASSSGQGKNQPQHF.

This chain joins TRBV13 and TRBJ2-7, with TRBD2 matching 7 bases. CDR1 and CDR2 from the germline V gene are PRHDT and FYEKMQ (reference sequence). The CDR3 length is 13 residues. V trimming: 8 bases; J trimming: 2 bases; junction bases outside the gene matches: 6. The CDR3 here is CASGRRGTYEQYF. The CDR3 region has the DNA TGTGCCAGCGGGAGGCGGGGGACCTACGAGCAGTACTTC.

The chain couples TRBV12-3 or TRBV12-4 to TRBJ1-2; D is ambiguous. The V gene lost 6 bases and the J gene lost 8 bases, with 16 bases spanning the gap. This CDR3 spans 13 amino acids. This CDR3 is CASSPLEDAGYTF. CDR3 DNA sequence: TGTGCCAGCAGCCCCCTAGAGGATGCGGGCTACACCTTC.

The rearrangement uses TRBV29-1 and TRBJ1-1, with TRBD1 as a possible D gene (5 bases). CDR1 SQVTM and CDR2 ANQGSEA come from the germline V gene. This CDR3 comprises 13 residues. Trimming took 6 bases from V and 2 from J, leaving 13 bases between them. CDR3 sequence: CSVETAGNTEAFF. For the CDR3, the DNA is TGCAGCGTCGAGACAGCAGGAAACACTGAAGCTTTCTTT. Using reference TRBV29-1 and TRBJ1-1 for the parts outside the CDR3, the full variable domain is SAVISQKPSRDICQRGTSLTIQCQVDSQVTMMFWYRQQPGQSLTLIATANQGSEATYESGFVIDKFPISRPNLTFSTLTVSNMSPEDSSIYLCSVETAGNTEAFFGQGTRLTVV.

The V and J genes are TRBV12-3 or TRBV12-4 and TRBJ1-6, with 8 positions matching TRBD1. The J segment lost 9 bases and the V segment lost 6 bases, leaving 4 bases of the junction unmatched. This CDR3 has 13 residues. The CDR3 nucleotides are TGTGCCAGCAGACAACAGGGGGTTTCACCCCTCCACTTT. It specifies CASRQQGVSPLHF.

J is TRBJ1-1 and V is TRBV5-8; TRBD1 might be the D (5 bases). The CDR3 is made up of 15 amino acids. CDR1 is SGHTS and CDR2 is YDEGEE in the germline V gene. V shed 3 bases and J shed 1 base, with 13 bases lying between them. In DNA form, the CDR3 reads TGTGCCAGCAGCTCGGACCCGGGGGGGAACACTGAAGCTTTCTTT. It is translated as CASSSDPGGNTEAFF.

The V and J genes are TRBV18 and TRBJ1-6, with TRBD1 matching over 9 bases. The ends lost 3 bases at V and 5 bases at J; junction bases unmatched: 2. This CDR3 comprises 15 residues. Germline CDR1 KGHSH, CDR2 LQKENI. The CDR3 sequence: CASSPGQGDNSPLHF. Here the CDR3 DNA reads TGTGCCAGCTCACCGGGACAGGGCGATAATTCACCCCTCCACTTT.

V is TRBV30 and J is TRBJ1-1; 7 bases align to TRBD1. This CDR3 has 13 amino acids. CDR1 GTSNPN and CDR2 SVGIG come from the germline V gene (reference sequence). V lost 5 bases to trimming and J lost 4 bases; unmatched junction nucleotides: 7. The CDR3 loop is CAWGDRVGTEAFF. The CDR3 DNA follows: TGTGCCTGGGGAGACAGGGTGGGCACTGAAGCTTTCTTT.

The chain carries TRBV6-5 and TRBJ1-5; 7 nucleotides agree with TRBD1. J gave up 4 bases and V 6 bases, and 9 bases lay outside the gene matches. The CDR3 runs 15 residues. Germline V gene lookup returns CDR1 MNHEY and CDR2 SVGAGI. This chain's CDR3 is CASRPDRANNQPQHF. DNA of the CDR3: TGTGCCAGCAGACCAGACAGGGCAAATAATCAGCCCCAGCATTTT.

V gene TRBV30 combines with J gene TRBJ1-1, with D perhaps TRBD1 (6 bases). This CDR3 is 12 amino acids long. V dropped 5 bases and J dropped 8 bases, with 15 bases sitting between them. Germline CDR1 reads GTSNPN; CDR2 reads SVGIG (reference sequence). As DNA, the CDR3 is TGTGCCTGGCGACCTTCAGGGGTGGAAGCTTTCTTT. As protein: CAWRPSGVEAFF.

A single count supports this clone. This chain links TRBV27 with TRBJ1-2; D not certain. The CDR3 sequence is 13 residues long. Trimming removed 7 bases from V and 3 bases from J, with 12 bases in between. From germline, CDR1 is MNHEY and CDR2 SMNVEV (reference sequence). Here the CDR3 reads CASKRLVDYGYTF. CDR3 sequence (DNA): TGTGCCAGCAAAAGACTAGTAGACTATGGCTACACCTTC.